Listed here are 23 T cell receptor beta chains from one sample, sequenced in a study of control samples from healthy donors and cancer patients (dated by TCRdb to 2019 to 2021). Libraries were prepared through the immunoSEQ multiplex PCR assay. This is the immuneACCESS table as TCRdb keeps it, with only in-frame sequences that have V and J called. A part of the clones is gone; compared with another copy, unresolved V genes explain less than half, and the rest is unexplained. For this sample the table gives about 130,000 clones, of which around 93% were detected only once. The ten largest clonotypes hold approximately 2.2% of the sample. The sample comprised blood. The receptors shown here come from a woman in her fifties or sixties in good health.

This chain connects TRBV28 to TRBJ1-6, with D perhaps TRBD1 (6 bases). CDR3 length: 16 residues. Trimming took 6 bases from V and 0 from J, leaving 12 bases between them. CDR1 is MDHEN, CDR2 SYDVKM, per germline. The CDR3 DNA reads TGTGCCAGCAGGTCACAGGGAAGCTCCTATAATTCACCCCTCCACTTT. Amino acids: CASRSQGSSYNSPLHF.

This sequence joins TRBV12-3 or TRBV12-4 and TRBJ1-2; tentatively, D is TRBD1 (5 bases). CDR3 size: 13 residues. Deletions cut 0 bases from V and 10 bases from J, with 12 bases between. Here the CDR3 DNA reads TGTGCCAGCAGTTTAGCGGGGCGGGGATACTACACCTTC. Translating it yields CASSLAGRGYYTF.

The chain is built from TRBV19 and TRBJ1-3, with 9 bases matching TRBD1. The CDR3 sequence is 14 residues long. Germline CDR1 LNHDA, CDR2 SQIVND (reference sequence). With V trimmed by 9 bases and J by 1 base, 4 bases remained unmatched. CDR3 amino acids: CASRDRASGNTIYF. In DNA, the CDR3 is TGTGCCAGCCGGGACAGGGCTTCTGGAAACACCATATATTTT. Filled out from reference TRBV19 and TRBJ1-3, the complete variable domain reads DGGITQSPKYLFRKEGQNVTLSCEQNLNHDAMYWYRQDPGQGLRLIYYSQIVNDFQKGDIAEGYSVSREKKESFPLTVTSAQKNPTAFYLCASRDRASGNTIYFGEGSWLTVV.

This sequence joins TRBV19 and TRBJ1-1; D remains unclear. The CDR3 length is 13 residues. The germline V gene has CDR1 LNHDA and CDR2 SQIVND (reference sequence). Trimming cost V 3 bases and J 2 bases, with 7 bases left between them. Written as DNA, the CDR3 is TGTGCCAGTAGTATGAATCATAACACTGAAGCTTTCTTT. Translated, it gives CASSMNHNTEAFF.

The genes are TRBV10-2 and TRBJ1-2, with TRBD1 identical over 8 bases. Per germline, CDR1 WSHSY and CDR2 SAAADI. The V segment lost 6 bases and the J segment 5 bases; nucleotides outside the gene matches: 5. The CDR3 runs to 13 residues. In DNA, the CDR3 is TGCGCCAGCAGCGAGGGACAGGCGTATGGCTACACCTTC. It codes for CASSEGQAYGYTF.

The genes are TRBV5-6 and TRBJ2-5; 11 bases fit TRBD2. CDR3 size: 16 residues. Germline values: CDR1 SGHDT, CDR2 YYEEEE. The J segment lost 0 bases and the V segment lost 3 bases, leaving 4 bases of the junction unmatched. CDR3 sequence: CASSWLTSGDQETQYF. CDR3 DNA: TGTGCCAGCAGCTGGCTGACTAGCGGGGACCAAGAGACCCAGTACTTC.

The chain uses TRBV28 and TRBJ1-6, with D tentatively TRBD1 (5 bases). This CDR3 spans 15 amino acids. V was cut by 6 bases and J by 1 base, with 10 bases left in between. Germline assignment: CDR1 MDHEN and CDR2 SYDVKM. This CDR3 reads CASRRGESYNSPLHF. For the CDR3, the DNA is TGTGCCAGCAGGCGAGGGGAATCCTATAATTCACCCCTCCACTTT.

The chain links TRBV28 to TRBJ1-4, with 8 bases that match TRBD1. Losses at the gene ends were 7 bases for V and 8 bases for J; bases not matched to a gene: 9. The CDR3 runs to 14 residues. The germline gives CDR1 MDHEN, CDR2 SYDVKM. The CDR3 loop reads CASNPDRVQEKLFF. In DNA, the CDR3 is TGTGCCAGCAACCCGGACAGGGTTCAAGAAAAACTGTTTTTT.

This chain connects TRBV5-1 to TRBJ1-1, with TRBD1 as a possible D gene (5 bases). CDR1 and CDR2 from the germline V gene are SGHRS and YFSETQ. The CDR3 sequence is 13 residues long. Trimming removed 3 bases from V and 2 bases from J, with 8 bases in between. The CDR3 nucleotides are TGCGCCAGCAGCTGGGGGACTAACACTGAAGCTTTCTTT. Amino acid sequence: CASSWGTNTEAFF. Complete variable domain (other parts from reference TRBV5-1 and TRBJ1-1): KAGVTQTPRYLIKTRGQQVTLSCSPISGHRSVSWYQQTPGQGLQFLFEYFSETQRNKGNFPGRFSGRQFSNSRSEMNVSTLELGDSALYLCASSWGTNTEAFFGQGTRLTVV.

The CDR3 protein is CASSMGRQDQPQHF. In DNA, the CDR3 is TGTGCCAGTAGTATGGGGCGGCAAGATCAGCCCCAGCATTTT. V is TRBV19 and J is TRBJ1-5; the D gene is possibly TRBD1 (5 bases). The V gene lost 3 bases and the J gene lost 5 bases, with 11 bases spanning the gap. This CDR3 spans 14 amino acids. Germline values: CDR1 LNHDA, CDR2 SQIVND (reference sequence).

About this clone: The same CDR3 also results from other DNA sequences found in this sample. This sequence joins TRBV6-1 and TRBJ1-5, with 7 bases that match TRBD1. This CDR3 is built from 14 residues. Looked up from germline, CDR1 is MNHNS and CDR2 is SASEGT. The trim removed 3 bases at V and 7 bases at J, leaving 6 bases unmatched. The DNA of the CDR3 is TGTGCCAGCAGTGACAGGACAGGTTCCCAGCCCCAGCATTTT. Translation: CASSDRTGSQPQHF.

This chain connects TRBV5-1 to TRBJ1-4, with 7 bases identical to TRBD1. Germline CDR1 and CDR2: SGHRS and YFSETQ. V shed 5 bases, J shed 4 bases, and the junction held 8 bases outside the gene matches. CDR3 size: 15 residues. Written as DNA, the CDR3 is TGCGCCAGCAGACCGGAGGGGGCTGTTAATGAAAAACTGTTTTTT. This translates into CASRPEGAVNEKLFF. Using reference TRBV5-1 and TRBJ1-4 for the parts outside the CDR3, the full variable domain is KAGVTQTPRYLIKTRGQQVTLSCSPISGHRSVSWYQQTPGQGLQFLFEYFSETQRNKGNFPGRFSGRQFSNSRSEMNVSTLELGDSALYLCASRPEGAVNEKLFFGSGTQLSVL.

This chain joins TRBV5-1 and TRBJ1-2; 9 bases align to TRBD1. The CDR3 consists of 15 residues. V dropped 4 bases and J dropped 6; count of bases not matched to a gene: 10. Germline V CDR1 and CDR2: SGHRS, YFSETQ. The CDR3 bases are TGCGCCAGCAGCCCACTTGAACAGGGGGCGGATGGCTACACCTTC. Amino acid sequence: CASSPLEQGADGYTF.

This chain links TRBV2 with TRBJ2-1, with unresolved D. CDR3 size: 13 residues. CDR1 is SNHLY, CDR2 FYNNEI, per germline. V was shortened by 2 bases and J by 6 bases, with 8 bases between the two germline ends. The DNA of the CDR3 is TGTGCCAGCAGTGAAAAGGCCCGCAATGAGCAGTTCTTC. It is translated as CASSEKARNEQFF.

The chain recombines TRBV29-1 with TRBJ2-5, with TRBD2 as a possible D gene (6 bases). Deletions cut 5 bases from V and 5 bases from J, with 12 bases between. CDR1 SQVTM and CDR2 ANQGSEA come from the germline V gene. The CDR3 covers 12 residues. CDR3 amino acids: CSVRDWGETQYF. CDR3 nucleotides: TGCAGCGTTCGGGACTGGGGGGAGACCCAGTACTTC. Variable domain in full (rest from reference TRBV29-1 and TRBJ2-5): SAVISQKPSRDICQRGTSLTIQCQVDSQVTMMFWYRQQPGQSLTLIATANQGSEATYESGFVIDKFPISRPNLTFSTLTVSNMSPEDSSIYLCSVRDWGETQYFGPGTRLLVL.

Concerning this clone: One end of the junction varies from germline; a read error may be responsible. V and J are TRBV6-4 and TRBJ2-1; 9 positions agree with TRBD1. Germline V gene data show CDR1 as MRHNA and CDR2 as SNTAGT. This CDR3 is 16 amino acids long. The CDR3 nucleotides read TGTGCCGGCAGTGTTGAGACAGGGGGCTCCTACAATGAGCAGTTCTTC. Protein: CAGSVETGGSYNEQFF.

The CDR3 DNA sequence: TGTGCCAGCAGTGAAGACAGGCAAATTGGTTCACCCCTCCACTTT. Its protein is CASSEDRQIGSPLHF. This rearrangement joins TRBV2 to TRBJ1-6, with D perhaps TRBD1 (5 bases). CDR1 SNHLY and CDR2 FYNNEI come from the germline V gene. This CDR3 contains 15 residues. The V end was cut by 1 base, the J end by 9 bases, with 13 bases between. Combining the CDR3 with reference TRBV2 and TRBJ1-6 gives the whole variable domain EPEVTQTPSHQVTQMGQEVILRCVPISNHLYFYWYRQILGQKVEFLVSFYNNEISEKSEIFDDQFSVERPDGSNFTLKIRSTKLEDSAMYFCASSEDRQIGSPLHFGNGTRLTVT.

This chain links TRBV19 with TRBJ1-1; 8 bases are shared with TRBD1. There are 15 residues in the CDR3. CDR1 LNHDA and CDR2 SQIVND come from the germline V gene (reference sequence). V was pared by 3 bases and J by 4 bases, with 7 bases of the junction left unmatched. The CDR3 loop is CASSMSQGAGTEAFF. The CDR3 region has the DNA TGTGCCAGTAGTATGTCCCAGGGGGCGGGCACTGAAGCTTTCTTT.

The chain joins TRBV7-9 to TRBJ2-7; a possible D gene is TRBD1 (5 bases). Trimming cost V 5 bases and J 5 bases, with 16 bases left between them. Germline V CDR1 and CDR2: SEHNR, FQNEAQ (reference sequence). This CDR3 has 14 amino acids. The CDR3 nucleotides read TGTGCCAGCAGCCGCGACAGCTTTCGAGACGAGCAGTACTTC. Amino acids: CASSRDSFRDEQYF. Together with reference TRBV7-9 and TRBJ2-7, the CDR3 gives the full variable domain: DTGVSQNPRHKITKRGQNVTFRCDPISEHNRLYWYRQTLGQGPEFLTYFQNEAQLEKSRLLSDRFSAERPKGSFSTLEIQRTEQGDSAMYLCASSRDSFRDEQYFGPGTRLTVT.

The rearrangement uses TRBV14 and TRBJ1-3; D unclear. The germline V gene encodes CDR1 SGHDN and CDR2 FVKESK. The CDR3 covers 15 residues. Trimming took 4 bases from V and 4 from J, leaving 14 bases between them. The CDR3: CASSPDFSVGNTIYF. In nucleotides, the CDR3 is TGTGCCAGCAGCCCGGACTTTTCTGTGGGAAACACCATATATTTT.

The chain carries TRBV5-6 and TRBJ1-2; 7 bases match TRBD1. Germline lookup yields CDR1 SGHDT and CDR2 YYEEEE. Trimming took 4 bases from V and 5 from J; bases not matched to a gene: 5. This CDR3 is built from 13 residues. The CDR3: CASSLGQIYGYTF. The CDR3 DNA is TGTGCCAGCAGCCTGGGACAGATATATGGCTACACCTTC.

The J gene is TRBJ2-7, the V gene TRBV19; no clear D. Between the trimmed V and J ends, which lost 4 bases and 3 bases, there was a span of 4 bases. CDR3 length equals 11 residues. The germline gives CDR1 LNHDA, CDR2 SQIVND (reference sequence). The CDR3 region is CASSNSYEQYF. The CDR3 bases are TGTGCCAGTAGTAACAGCTACGAGCAGTACTTC.

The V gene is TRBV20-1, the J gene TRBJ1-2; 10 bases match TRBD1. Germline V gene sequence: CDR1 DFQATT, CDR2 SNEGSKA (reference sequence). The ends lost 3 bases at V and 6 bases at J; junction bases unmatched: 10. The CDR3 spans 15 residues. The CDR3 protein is CSASSTGQGTDGYTF. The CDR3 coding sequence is TGCAGTGCTAGTTCGACGGGACAGGGGACCGATGGCTACACCTTC.